Given below is one T cell receptor (beta chain) in context. The CDR3 sequence is 13 residues long. V lost 6 bases, J lost 5 bases, and 13 bases lay in between. CDR1 and CDR2 (germline): LGHNT, FRNRAP. This specimen comes from a study of blood T cell repertoires in COVID-19. Study details: Collection of acute and convalescent COVID-19 samples took place in the United States, Italy and Spain.

In the original analysis: Cell counts per sample came from amplifying reference gene primers. The assay was immunoSEQ multiplex PCR, and TCRdb's table has in-frame clones only and misses some. V and J calls and clone size are copied from that table; D and trimming were computed from the DNA. The sample records 250,000 or so clones, 70% to 90% being singletons. Adults between roughly 18 and 89 years of age took part from some 25 US areas. Participants' own reports of clinical history determined their cohort assignment. What was sequenced was PBMCs or T cells enriched from blood (not recorded which). This sequence originates from a woman between 40 and 50 years old with acute COVID-19. The chain has TRBV12-5 and TRBJ2-5, with unresolved D. The CDR3 DNA sequence: TGTGCTAGTGGCCAGGTACCTGGGGAGACCCAGTACTTC. The encoded protein is CASGQVPGETQYF.